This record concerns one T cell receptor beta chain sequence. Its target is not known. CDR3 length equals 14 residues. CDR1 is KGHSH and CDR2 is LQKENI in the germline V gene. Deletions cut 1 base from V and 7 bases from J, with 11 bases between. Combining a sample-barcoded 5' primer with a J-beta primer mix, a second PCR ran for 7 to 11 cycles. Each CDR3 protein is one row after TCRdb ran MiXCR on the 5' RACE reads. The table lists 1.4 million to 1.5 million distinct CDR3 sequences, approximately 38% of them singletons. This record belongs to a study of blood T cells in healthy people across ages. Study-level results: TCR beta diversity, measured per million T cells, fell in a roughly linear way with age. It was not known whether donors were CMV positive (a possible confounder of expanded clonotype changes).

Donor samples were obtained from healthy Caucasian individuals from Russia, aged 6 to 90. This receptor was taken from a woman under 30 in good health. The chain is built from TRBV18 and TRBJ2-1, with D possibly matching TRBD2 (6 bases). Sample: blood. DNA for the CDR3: TGTGCCAGCTCACCACGGGACTCCTTGAATGAGCAGTTCTTC. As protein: CASSPRDSLNEQFF.